These 21 T cell receptor beta chains came from one sample sequenced in a study of shared clonotypes between healthy human individuals (dated by TCRdb to the early 2020s). CD8 naive samples were obtained by positive selection for CCR7 among CD45RO-negative cells, yielding a CD45RA+CCR7+ population from which TemRA cells were excluded. Libraries came from the immunoSEQ multiplex PCR assay. This immuneACCESS table, as held by TCRdb, lists in-frame sequences with V and J called but not all clones. Of the missing ones, under half trace to an unresolved V gene in checked studies; the others have no known cause. The sample yields roughly 1,800,000 clones; roughly 95% were counted once. The ten largest clones take up 0.9% to 1.5% of the sample. Sequences were obtained from naive CD8+ T cells sorted from blood. Interpreted using the paper, the cell subset or site label stands for: CD45RA+CCR7+. Receptors were obtained from a young man in good health.

V is TRBV29-1 and J is TRBJ2-1, with D uncertain. The germline V gene has CDR1 SQVTM and CDR2 ANQGSEA. The V and J ends lost 6 bases and 4 bases respectively, with 10 bases between them. The length of the CDR3 is 12 residues. CDR3 in amino acids: CSVPRPYNEQFF. CDR3 nucleotides: TGCAGCGTCCCCCGACCGTACAATGAGCAGTTCTTC.

This chain links TRBV7-2 with TRBJ1-2; TRBD1 aligns across 7 bases. Germline V gives CDR1 SGHTA, CDR2 FQGNSA. The CDR3 loop spans 15 amino acids. With V trimmed by 4 bases and J by 4 bases, 9 bases remained unmatched. The CDR3 DNA follows: TGTGCCAGCAGCTACCTGACAGGGTCCGGCTATGGCTACACCTTC. Its translation: CASSYLTGSGYGYTF.

The chain is built from TRBV30 and TRBJ1-3, with a tentative D call TRBD1 (5 bases). The CDR3 is 16 residues long. The V gene lost 1 base and the J gene lost 1 base, with 14 bases spanning the gap. Germline lookup yields CDR1 GTSNPN and CDR2 SVGIG (reference sequence). The CDR3 is CAWSEEGRQSGNTIYF. The DNA for the CDR3 is TGTGCCTGGAGTGAGGAGGGGAGGCAGTCTGGAAACACCATATATTTT.

The sample holds one count of this clone. This sample also contains other DNA sequences that code for the same CDR3. The V and J genes are TRBV19 and TRBJ2-7; 8 bases align to TRBD1. CDR3 size: 14 residues. The ends lost 3 bases at V and 3 bases at J; junction bases unmatched: 4. Germline V lookup: CDR1 LNHDA, CDR2 SQIVND (reference sequence). In DNA form, the CDR3 reads TGTGCCAGTAGTATCTGGACAGGGAGCTACGAGCAGTACTTC. It specifies CASSIWTGSYEQYF.

The rearrangement joins TRBV28 to TRBJ1-4; the match to TRBD1 covers 7 bases. Germline loops: CDR1 MDHEN, CDR2 SYDVKM. V was pared by 7 bases and J by 4 bases, with 12 bases of the junction left unmatched. The CDR3 covers 16 residues. CDR3 nucleotide sequence: TGTGCCAGCATCATCACAGGGGAGTCCCTTAATGAAAAACTGTTTTTT. This encodes CASIITGESLNEKLFF.

V is TRBV4-1 and J is TRBJ2-7, with a possible D match to TRBD1 (5 bases). The CDR3 has 14 residues. The germline V gene encodes CDR1 MGHRA and CDR2 YSYEKL. Deletions cut 5 bases from V and 2 bases from J, with 13 bases between. CDR3 sequence: CASSEQGTPYEQYF. The CDR3, as DNA: TGCGCCAGCAGCGAGCAGGGTACCCCCTACGAGCAGTACTTC.

The V call is TRBV6-7, the J call TRBJ2-7; 8 bases are a match to TRBD1. TRBV6-7 is an ORF, and what it does is uncertain. The CDR3 covers 15 residues. With 0 bases clipped from V and 0 bases from J, the junction kept 1 base outside the gene matches. CDR3 sequence reads: CASSYSQGDSYEQYF. For the CDR3, the DNA is TGTGCCAGCAGTTACTCACAGGGGGACTCCTACGAGCAGTACTTC.

The sample holds one count of this clone. The chain has TRBV2 and TRBJ2-3, with 10 positions matching TRBD2. The V and J ends lost 7 bases and 4 bases, in that order; junction bases with no gene match: 5. Germline loops: CDR1 SNHLY, CDR2 FYNNEI. There are 14 residues in the CDR3. CDR3 sequence reads: CASTPSGSPDTQYF. In DNA form, the CDR3 reads TGTGCCAGCACCCCTAGCGGGAGCCCAGATACGCAGTATTTT.

V gene TRBV5-1 combines with J gene TRBJ1-4; tentatively, D is TRBD1 (5 bases). This CDR3 is built from 18 residues. In germline, CDR1 is SGHRS, CDR2 YFSETQ. Trimming took off 0 bases at V and 0 bases at J, with 15 bases between the two ends. The CDR3 protein is CASSLDRGFEATNEKLFF. The DNA for the CDR3 is TGCGCCAGCAGCTTGGATAGGGGTTTTGAGGCAACTAATGAAAAACTGTTTTTT.

The chain is built from TRBV12-5 and TRBJ2-7; the D call may be TRBD1 or TRBD2 (5 bases each). V was pared by 5 bases and J by 4 bases, with 18 bases between. CDR1 and CDR2 (germline): LGHNT, FRNRAP. The CDR3 contains 15 residues. The chain's CDR3 is CASGTRTGPSYEQYF. In DNA, the CDR3 is TGTGCTAGTGGTACACGAACGGGGCCGTCGTACGAGCAGTACTTC.

This chain connects TRBV30 to TRBJ1-1; D remains unclear. The V gene's germline CDR1 is GTSNPN and CDR2 SVGIG (reference sequence). Trimming stripped 5 bases from V and 7 bases from J, with 8 bases between. This CDR3 comprises 10 residues. Here the CDR3 reads CAWGGFEAFF. CDR3 sequence (DNA): TGTGCCTGGGGCGGCTTTGAAGCTTTCTTT.

This rearrangement joins TRBV25-1 to TRBJ1-2; no clear D. V gave up 5 bases and J gave up 0 bases, with 13 bases separating them. CDR1 and CDR2 from the germline V gene are MGHDK and SYGVNS. The CDR3 is 15 residues long. The chain's CDR3 is CASSSANSANYGYTF. In DNA form, the CDR3 reads TGTGCCAGCAGTTCTGCGAACAGTGCTAACTATGGCTACACCTTC.

This chain uses TRBV27 with TRBJ1-5; D is uncertain. CDR3 size: 13 residues. Trimming shortened V by 6 bases and J by 5 bases, and 11 bases separated the two germline ends. Looked up from germline, CDR1 is MNHEY and CDR2 is SMNVEV (reference sequence). The CDR3 loop reads CASSPAGDQPQHF. The CDR3 DNA sequence: TGTGCCAGCAGCCCCGCGGGTGATCAGCCCCAGCATTTT.

This chain links TRBV6-6 with TRBJ2-5, with 10 bases aligning to TRBD2. The CDR3 totals 14 residues. Germline assignment: CDR1 MNHNY and CDR2 SVGAGI (reference sequence). J gave up 5 bases and V 6 bases, and 6 bases lay outside the gene matches. This CDR3 is CASSPTAGGETQYF. The CDR3 nucleotides read TGTGCCAGCAGCCCCACAGCGGGGGGGGAGACCCAGTACTTC.

V usage is TRBV6-1 and J usage is TRBJ1-5, with TRBD1 as a possible D gene (6 bases). This CDR3 has 18 amino acids. Germline loops: CDR1 MNHNS, CDR2 SASEGT. Trimming removed 2 bases at V and 2 bases at J, with 19 bases between. DNA for the CDR3: TGTGCCAGCAGTGAATGGGTCTTGGGACATTCGGGCAATCAGCCCCAGCATTTT. Amino acids: CASSEWVLGHSGNQPQHF.

The chain has TRBV7-6 and TRBJ2-3; no definite D call. Germline loops: CDR1 SGHVS, CDR2 FNYEAQ. V lost 1 base and J 2 bases, leaving 7 bases between the germline ends. This CDR3 contains 14 residues. CDR3 nucleotides: TGTGCCAGCAGCTTAGTATCCTACACAGATACGCAGTATTTT. This sequence encodes CASSLVSYTDTQYF.

The V and J genes are TRBV4-3 and TRBJ1-5; 7 positions match TRBD1. With 0 bases clipped from V and 4 bases from J, the junction kept 6 bases outside the gene matches. The CDR3 sequence is 16 residues long. Per the germline V gene, CDR1 is LGHNA and CDR2 is YSLEER. CDR3 bases: TGCGCCAGCAGCCAAGATGACAGGGTGGGAAATCAGCCCCAGCATTTT. It specifies CASSQDDRVGNQPQHF.

Comment on this clone: Additional DNA sequences in this sample encode the identical CDR3. The chain employs TRBV20-1 and TRBJ2-7; D is undetermined. The CDR3 spans 11 residues. Trimming took off 2 bases at V and 4 bases at J, with 6 bases between the two ends. The germline CDR1 and CDR2 sequences are DFQATT and SNEGSKA (reference sequence). The CDR3 loop is CSARRVYEQYF. In DNA form, the CDR3 reads TGCAGTGCTAGAAGAGTTTACGAGCAGTACTTC.

Only a few counts were recorded for this clone. Distinct nucleotide sequences in the sample also encode this CDR3. The V and J genes are TRBV7-9 and TRBJ1-5; D remains ambiguous. Germline CDR1 and CDR2: SEHNR and FQNEAQ (reference sequence). The CDR3 is 12 amino acids. The V end lost 1 base, the J end lost 3 bases, and 1 base lay between the germline ends. The CDR3 is CASSLDNQPQHF. CDR3 DNA: TGTGCCAGCAGCTTAGACAATCAGCCCCAGCATTTT.

This sequence joins TRBV12-5 and TRBJ1-5; D not resolved. Germline CDR1 is LGHNT and CDR2 is FRNRAP. CDR3 length: 12 amino acids. V lost 6 bases to trimming and J lost 4 bases, with 7 bases between them. This CDR3 is CASGQINQPQHF. The CDR3 nucleotides read TGTGCTAGTGGCCAAATTAATCAGCCCCAGCATTTT.

This clone was picked up one time. The gene calls are TRBV28 and TRBJ2-7; D possibly matches TRBD1 or TRBD2 (5 bases each). CDR1 and CDR2 from the germline V gene are MDHEN and SYDVKM. Trimming removed 7 bases from V and 6 bases from J, with 16 bases in between. The CDR3 extends over 13 amino acids. The CDR3 loop reads CASTPLTGAEQYF. For the CDR3, the DNA is TGTGCCAGCACCCCTCTAACCGGGGCCGAGCAGTACTTC.